The entry below describes one T cell receptor (beta chain). This sample was included in a study of T cell changes during pregnancy in multiple sclerosis. The table came from immunoSEQ multiplex PCR; TCRdb's copy has only in-frame clones and leaves some out. In the table there are 50,000 to 80,000 clones, roughly 90% of which are singletons. This CDR3 has 13 amino acids. In germline, CDR1 is SEHNR, CDR2 FQNEAQ (reference sequence). The ends were cut back, 8 bases at V and 4 bases at J, with 15 bases in the middle. This chain connects TRBV7-9 to TRBJ2-7; possible D gene TRBD2, 6 bases. Sequencing was performed on CD8+ T cells from peripheral blood mononuclear cells, taken before pregnancy. The TCR sequence derives from a female donor with multiple sclerosis, enrolled in a pregnancy study. The CDR3 coding sequence is TGTGCCAGCGCCTCTAGTGGGGGGTACGAGCAGTACTTC. The encoded protein is CASASSGGYEQYF. Drawing the rest from reference TRBV7-9 and TRBJ2-7, the complete variable domain is DTGVSQNPRHKITKRGQNVTFRCDPISEHNRLYWYRQTLGQGPEFLTYFQNEAQLEKSRLLSDRFSAERPKGSFSTLEIQRTEQGDSAMYLCASASSGGYEQYFGPGTRLTVT.